Given below is one T cell receptor (beta chain) in context. What it recognizes is unknown. The immunoSEQ assay was version 4, run in survey mode. Each sample used up to about 1 ug genomic DNA diluted to about 10 ng/uL. The table came from immunoSEQ multiplex PCR; TCRdb's copy has only in-frame clones and leaves some out. Of some 39,000 clones in the sample, around four fifths were seen once. The length of the CDR3 is 14 residues. Trimming shortened V by 8 bases and J by 5 bases, and 14 bases separated the two germline ends. The germline gives CDR1 SGDLS, CDR2 YYNGEE. The entry originates in a study of persistence of HIV-infected CD4 T cells. Study overall: Multiple blood draws of up to roughly 200 mL, except a couple of donors with single leukapheresis.

An overlapping HIV-1 Gag peptide pool stimulated these cells at about 0.9 ug/peptide/mL. Memory cells lacking CD40L and CD69 with high CD45RO were sorted. Findings and limits, study-wide: Within sorted populations, more oligoclonal TCRs accompanied more oligoclonal proviruses. Antigen-responding cells were enriched for degenerate expanded CDR3beta sequences.

The chain carries TRBV9 and TRBJ1-6; D possibly corresponds to TRBD1 (5 bases). The origin of this receptor is an adult with HIV. The donor label of this sample is uncertain. The sequenced sample was cultured CD4+ T cells from PBMCs, obtained from a patient who received antiretroviral therapy. This chain's CDR3 is CARGAGRDNSPLHF. The CDR3 coding sequence is TGTGCCAGAGGGGCGGGACGGGATAATTCACCCCTCCACTTT.